This is a list of T cell receptor beta chains from one sample in a study of blood T cell repertoires in COVID-19. Produced via immunoSEQ multiplex PCR; TCRdb's table is partial and in-frame only. This sample yields under 250,000 clones, of which roughly 82% are seen a single time; about 6% belongs to the top ten. The sample consisted of peripheral blood. The receptor set was obtained from a woman older than 75 with COVID-19, enrolled during active disease. The CDR3 runs from the conserved cysteine through the conserved F or W. The D gene is left open where the match is weak. Clone sizes are given selectively: once, few, many, or a class where the clone is expanded.

NA TRBJ1-2 TRBV20-1 NA 16 TGCAGTGCTAGTGATATCCAGGGGCGAGAGCGATATGGCTACACCTTC CSASDIQGRERYGYTF
TRBD2 TRBJ2-5 TRBV5-4 NA 13 TGTGCCAGCAGGAGCGGGGGGGCGGGGACCCAGTACTTC CASRSGGAGTQYF
TRBD2 TRBJ2-7 TRBV6-4 few 16 TGTGCCAGCAGTGACTCTCCGGGGGGGATAACCTACGAGCAGTACTTC CASSDSPGGITYEQYF
NA TRBJ2-1 TRBV6-5 NA 15 TGTGCCAGCAGTTACGATTCGCGGGCACGAGATGAGCAGTTCTTC CASSYDSRARDEQFF
TRBD2 TRBJ2-5 TRBV3-1/TRBV3-2 NA 15 TGTGCCAGCAGCCGAGAAGCGGGGGGGCGAAAGACCCAGTACTTC CASSREAGGRKTQYF
TRBD1 TRBJ1-1 TRBV6-5 NA 14 TGTGCCAGCAGTTATTACAGGGGGCGGACTGAAGCTTTCTTT CASSYYRGRTEAFF
NA TRBJ1-1 TRBV5-4 once 15 TGTGCCAGCAGCCCGAGGGCAGGGGTGAACACTGAAGCTTTCTTT CASSPRAGVNTEAFF
NA TRBJ2-2 TRBV19 NA 15 TGTGCGGGGGGGCGGGCAAATTCGAACACCGGGGAGCTGTTTTTT CAGGRANSNTGELFF
TRBD2 TRBJ2-5 TRBV2 NA 11 TGTGCCAGTTTGGGGGGGGAGACCCAGTACTTC CASLGGETQYF
TRBD1 TRBJ1-1 TRBV5-1 NA 16 TGCGCCAGCAGCTTGGGATTTGGGACAGGGAGGACTGAAGCTTTCTTT CASSLGFGTGRTEAFF
TRBD2 TRBJ2-3 TRBV6-5 NA 16 TGTGCCAGCAGTTACCAGACTAGCGGGGTATTGGATACGCAGTATTTT CASSYQTSGVLDTQYF
TRBD1 TRBJ1-3 TRBV6-5 NA 15 TGTGCCAGCAGTTCCGGACAGGGAACTGGAAACACCATATATTTT CASSSGQGTGNTIYF
NA TRBJ2-7 TRBV29-1 NA 12 TGCAGCGTCCGGGACAACTCCTACGAGCAGTACTTC CSVRDNSYEQYF
TRBD1 TRBJ1-2 TRBV23-1 NA 15 TGCGCCAGCAGTTTCCGGGGACAGGGCCTCTATGGCTACACCTTC CASSFRGQGLYGYTF
TRBD1 TRBJ1-1 TRBV5-4 NA 14 TGTGCCAGCACCTTGACAGGGCAGGGTACTGAAGCTTTCTTT CASTLTGQGTEAFF
NA TRBJ2-1 TRBV3-1/TRBV3-2 NA 16 TGTGCCAGCAGCCAGGGGGCATTAGGGACCTACAATGAGCAGTTCTTC CASSQGALGTYNEQFF
TRBD1 TRBJ1-4 TRBV11-2 few 13 TGTGCCAGCAGCTTAGGCCTGGGACAGGGGCTGTTTTTT CASSLGLGQGLFF
TRBD1 TRBJ2-5 TRBV2 NA 13 TGTGCCAGCAGTGTGGGACAGCAAGAGACCCAGTACTTC CASSVGQQETQYF
TRBD1 TRBJ2-7 TRBV6-5 NA 15 TGTGCCAGCACCTCATTGACAGGGGGCGCGTACGAGCAGTACTTC CASTSLTGGAYEQYF
NA TRBJ1-5 TRBV7-9 few 12 TGTGCCAGCAGCTTCGGGAATCAGCCCCAGCATTTT CASSFGNQPQHF
NA TRBJ1-5 TRBV7-6 NA 14 TGTGCCAGCAGCGATGGACATAGCAATCAGCCCCAGCATTTT CASSDGHSNQPQHF
NA TRBJ2-6 TRBV6-4 NA 16 TGTGCCAGCAGTGACAGGGGAGGAACTGGGGCCAACGTCCTGACTTTC CASSDRGGTGANVLTF
NA TRBJ2-7 TRBV27 few 14 TGTGCCAGCAGTCGGCCAGGGCCCTCCTACGAGCAGTACTTC CASSRPGPSYEQYF
TRBD1 TRBJ2-3 TRBV6-5 NA 15 TGTGCCAGCAGGATGACAGGGATTAGCACAGATACGCAGTATTTT CASRMTGISTDTQYF
NA TRBJ1-5 TRBV28 NA 13 TGTGCCAGCAGAAAAGCTAGCAATCAGCCCCAGCATTTT CASRKASNQPQHF
NA TRBJ1-1 TRBV6-5 NA 13 TGTGCCAGCAGGACCCGAGGGTGGACTGAAGCTTTCTTT CASRTRGWTEAFF
NA TRBJ2-5 TRBV5-1 NA 15 TGCGCCAGCAGCTTGGCCACACTACGTCAAGAGACCCAGTACTTC CASSLATLRQETQYF
TRBD1 TRBJ1-1 TRBV6-5 NA 15 TGTGCCAGCAGCAGGACAGGGGGCGCCGACACTGAAGCTTTCTTT CASSRTGGADTEAFF
NA TRBJ1-4 TRBV25-1 NA 14 TGTGCCAGCTGGCTGGACAGAGTAGATGAAAAACTGTTTTTT CASWLDRVDEKLFF
NA TRBJ2-1 TRBV19 NA 15 TGTGCCAGTAGTATGCAGGGGCAGTCCTACAATGAGCAGTTCTTC CASSMQGQSYNEQFF
TRBD2 TRBJ2-3 TRBV11-1 once 15 TGTGCCAGCATCCCTAGCGGGGGGGCCACAGATACGCAGTATTTT CASIPSGGATDTQYF
TRBD1 TRBJ1-4 TRBV11-2 NA 15 TGTGCCAGCAGCTTAGCGGGGACAGTGTATGAAAAACTGTTTTTT CASSLAGTVYEKLFF
TRBD1 TRBJ2-3 TRBV7-9 NA 14 TGTGCCAGCAGCTTGGCAGGGGGCGCAGATACGCAGTATTTT CASSLAGGADTQYF
NA TRBJ1-1 TRBV25-1 NA 12 TGTGCCAGCACCGCAGGTGGGACTGAAGCTTTCTTT CASTAGGTEAFF
TRBD1 TRBJ2-1 TRBV19 NA 17 TGTGCCAGTAGTATAGATATCCGGGACAGGCGAGGCAATGAGCAGTTCTTC CASSIDIRDRRGNEQFF
NA TRBJ2-6 TRBV25-1 NA 16 TGTGCCAGCAGTTTAGACAGTACCTCTGGGGCCAACGTCCTGACTTTC CASSLDSTSGANVLTF
NA TRBJ1-4 TRBV7-2 NA 15 TGTGCCAGCACCCGGGACTCAGGTCGAGGGGAAAAACTGTTTTTT CASTRDSGRGEKLFF
TRBD1 TRBJ1-1 TRBV18 NA 13 TGTGCCAGCCGGGACAGTCTGAACACTGAAGCTTTCTTT CASRDSLNTEAFF
NA TRBJ1-3 TRBV5-1 NA 14 TGCGCCAGCAGCTTGGGTCAGTCTGGAAACACCATATATTTT CASSLGQSGNTIYF
NA TRBJ1-1 TRBV6-6 NA 14 TGTGCCAGCAGGGCGGACAGAGCTTACAATGAAGCTTTCTTT CASRADRAYNEAFF